Listed below are T cell receptor beta chains from one sample, sequenced in a study of cytomegalovirus exposure and HLA in healthy donors. The repertoire was sequenced with immunoSEQ multiplex PCR; TCRdb's copy has only in-frame clones and lacks some. This sample yields about 200,000 clones, of which around 83% are seen a single time; around 1.4% belongs to the top ten. The sample consisted of PBMCs. The receptors were gathered from a girl aged 5-17 years in good health and CMV-seronegative. The CDR3 runs from the conserved cysteine through the conserved F or W. A D gene is named only where the DNA matches it firmly. Size is omitted from some rows. Given values are once, few, many or a class for expanded clones.

D gene | J gene | V gene | CDR3 length | clone size | CDR3 protein | CDR3 DNA
TRBD1 | TRBJ1-1 | TRBV28 | 14 | - | CASSKTGLHTEAFF | TGTGCCAGCAGCAAGACAGGGTTGCACACTGAAGCTTTCTTT
TRBD2 | TRBJ2-3 | TRBV9 | 15 | - | CASSVGRGGHDTQYF | TGTGCCAGCAGCGTAGGGCGGGGGGGCCACGATACGCAGTATTTT
- | TRBJ1-1 | TRBV7-9 | 14 | - | CASSLVEGGTEAFF | TGTGCCAGCAGCTTAGTAGAGGGAGGCACTGAAGCTTTCTTT
- | TRBJ2-3 | TRBV12-2 | 18 | - | CASRYPQIKRGRTDTQYF | TGTGCAAGTCGTTACCCTCAAATTAAGCGGGGACGCACAGATACGCAGTATTTT
TRBD1 | TRBJ1-1 | TRBV5-3 | 13 | - | CARSPDREVGAFF | TGTGCCAGAAGCCCGGACAGGGAGGTTGGGGCTTTCTTT
TRBD1 | TRBJ1-6 | TRBV6-5 | 15 | - | CASSRDRASGSPLHF | TGTGCCAGCAGCCGGGACAGAGCGTCTGGTTCACCCCTCCACTTT
TRBD1 | TRBJ1-4 | TRBV28 | 15 | - | CASSWTGAGTEKLFF | TGTGCCAGCAGTTGGACAGGGGCGGGAACTGAAAAACTGTTTTTT
TRBD1 | TRBJ2-7 | TRBV27 | 16 | - | CASSPVPTGKRYEQYF | TGTGCCAGCAGCCCAGTGCCGACAGGGAAACGGTACGAGCAGTACTTC
TRBD1 | TRBJ2-7 | TRBV30 | 12 | - | CAWGTGTGEQYF | TGTGCCTGGGGGACAGGGACGGGCGAGCAGTACTTC
TRBD1 | TRBJ1-5 | TRBV18 | 17 | - | CASSLRTGGGSNQPQHF | TGTGCCAGCTCACTTCGGACAGGGGGCGGGTCCAATCAGCCCCAGCATTTT
- | TRBJ1-2 | TRBV28 | 12 | - | CASSLSGGGYTF | TGTGCCAGCAGTTTATCGGGTGGCGGCTACACCTTC
TRBD1 | TRBJ1-1 | TRBV14 | 16 | - | CASSQDWGQTNTEAFF | TGTGCCAGCAGCCAAGATTGGGGACAGACGAACACTGAAGCTTTCTTT
- | TRBJ2-3 | TRBV6-1 | 14 | once | CASSHPGGVDTQYF | TGTGCCAGCAGCCACCCCGGGGGAGTCGATACGCAGTATTTT
- | TRBJ2-7 | TRBV27 | 13 | - | CASSFGPFYEQYF | TGTGCCAGCAGTTTTGGGCCGTTCTACGAGCAGTACTTC